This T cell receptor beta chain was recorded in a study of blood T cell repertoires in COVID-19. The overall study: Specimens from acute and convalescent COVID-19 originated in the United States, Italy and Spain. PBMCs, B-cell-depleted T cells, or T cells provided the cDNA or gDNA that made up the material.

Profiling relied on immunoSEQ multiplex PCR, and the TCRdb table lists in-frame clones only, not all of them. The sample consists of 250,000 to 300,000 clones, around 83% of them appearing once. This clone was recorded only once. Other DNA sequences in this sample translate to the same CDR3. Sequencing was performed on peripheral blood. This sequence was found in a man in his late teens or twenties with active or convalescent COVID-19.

The CDR3 loop reads CASRRQETQYF. The CDR3 DNA is TGTGCCAGCAGGCGGCAAGAGACCCAGTACTTC. The gene calls are TRBV27 and TRBJ2-5, with D unresolved. Germline-derived CDR1 and CDR2 are MNHEY and SMNVEV (reference sequence). The CDR3 has 11 residues. Trimming stripped 6 bases from V and 2 bases from J, with 4 bases between.